The 16 T cell receptor beta chains below were found in one sample sequenced in a study of blood T cell repertoires in COVID-19. Repertoires were generated with immunoSEQ multiplex PCR, while TCRdb's copy carries only in-frame clones and drops some. The sample yields around 210,000 clones, 84% seen once. The sequencing input was peripheral blood. These receptors came from a woman over 75 with COVID-19, enrolled during active disease.

The V gene is TRBV6-6, the J gene TRBJ1-5, with D uncertain. This CDR3 has 12 residues. From germline, CDR1 is MNHNY and CDR2 SVGAGI (reference sequence). Trimming took off 7 bases at V and 0 bases at J, with 4 bases between the two ends. DNA for the CDR3: TGTGCCAGCACAGTTAGCAATCAGCCCCAGCATTTT. This encodes CASTVSNQPQHF.

CDR3 sequence (DNA): TGTGCCATCAGTGAGCCCAGGGAAAAACTGTTTTTT. It is translated as CAISEPREKLFF. The V call is TRBV10-3, the J call TRBJ1-4; D is ambiguous. The CDR3 totals 12 residues. CDR1 is ENHRY and CDR2 is SYGVKD in the germline V gene. V dropped 2 bases and J dropped 8 bases, with 6 bases sitting between them.

The chain has TRBV6-6 and TRBJ1-5, with D possibly being TRBD1 (6 bases). V gave up 4 bases and J gave up 7 bases, with 17 bases separating them. The CDR3 runs 15 residues. Germline CDR1 and CDR2: MNHNY and SVGAGI (reference sequence). This chain's CDR3 is CASSFSPRGDQPQHF. DNA of the CDR3: TGTGCCAGCAGTTTCTCGCCCAGGGGAGACCAGCCCCAGCATTTT.

The rearrangement links TRBV5-3 to TRBJ2-1, with TRBD1 as a possible D gene (6 bases). TRBV5-3 is labeled an ORF, and its function is uncertain. The CDR3 sequence is 14 residues long. V was clipped by 8 bases and J by 5 bases, with 17 bases between them. This chain's CDR3 is CARNRAGTNNEQFF. The CDR3 coding sequence is TGTGCCAGGAACAGGGCCGGTACGAACAATGAGCAGTTCTTC.

This clone was seen once. The CDR3 DNA reads as TGTGCCAGCAGCCAAGAAGGGACAAGAGCTGGAAACACCATATATTTT. The encoded protein is CASSQEGTRAGNTIYF. This chain joins TRBV4-2 and TRBJ1-3; tentative D call: TRBD1 (6 bases). Trimming took 0 bases from V and 2 from J, leaving 11 bases between them. Per germline, CDR1 LGHNA and CDR2 YNFKEQ. CDR3 length: 16 amino acids.

V and J are TRBV6-6 and TRBJ2-3; D not resolved. Trimming removed 0 bases at V and 2 bases at J, with 9 bases between. Germline lookup yields CDR1 MNHNY and CDR2 SVGAGI (reference sequence). CDR3 length: 15 residues. The CDR3: CASSYSSGDTDTQYF. CDR3 nucleotide sequence: TGTGCCAGCAGTTACTCGAGTGGAGACACAGATACGCAGTATTTT.

V and J are TRBV23-1 and TRBJ2-7; TRBD1 matches 7 bases. TRBV23-1 is given ORF status, its function remaining uncertain. Trimming removed 3 bases from V and 4 bases from J; junction bases left unmatched: 12. The CDR3 spans 16 residues. The CDR3 reads CASSQAPGTAPYEQYF. The CDR3 DNA reads as TGCGCCAGCAGTCAGGCCCCCGGGACAGCTCCTTACGAGCAGTACTTC.

In its sample, this clone was seen a few times. This chain joins TRBV15 and TRBJ2-3; TRBD2 matches 7 bases. Looked up from germline, CDR1 is LNHNV and CDR2 is YYDKDF (reference sequence). This CDR3 has 17 amino acids. V lost 0 bases to trimming and J lost 6 bases; unmatched junction nucleotides: 12. This chain's CDR3 is CATSRDRAGEGPDTQYF. In DNA, the CDR3 is TGTGCCACCAGCAGAGATAGGGCGGGGGAGGGTCCGGATACGCAGTATTTT.

V usage is TRBV4-1 and J usage is TRBJ1-5; D is possibly TRBD1 (5 bases). CDR3 size: 15 residues. V lost 0 bases and J 6 bases, leaving 12 bases between the germline ends. Germline V CDR1 and CDR2: MGHRA, YSYEKL. DNA for the CDR3: TGCGCCAGCAGCCAAGATTCAGGGAAGGGTCAGCCCCAGCATTTT. Its protein product is CASSQDSGKGQPQHF.

The chain recombines TRBV10-1 with TRBJ2-2, with 8 positions matching TRBD2. This CDR3 has 15 residues. CDR1 is WNHNN, CDR2 SYGVQD, per germline (reference sequence). Germline trimming cut 2 bases from V and 10 bases from J; bases unmatched to any gene: 9. The CDR3 DNA is TGCGCCAGCAGTGAGGGGAGCGGGGGATCGGTGGAGCTGTTTTTT. Translation gives CASSEGSGGSVELFF.

The chain links TRBV3-1 (or the pseudogene TRBV3-2) to TRBJ1-1, with D unclear. The CDR3 loop spans 13 amino acids. Germline CDR1 is LGHDT and CDR2 is YNNKEL (reference sequence). Trimming took 1 base from V and 4 from J, leaving 7 bases between them. The CDR3, as DNA: TGTGCCAGCAGCCAAGGCCTAGGCACTGAAGCTTTCTTT. Encoded protein: CASSQGLGTEAFF.

This clone was observed once. The J gene is TRBJ1-1, the V gene TRBV29-1; no definite D call. The CDR3 is made up of 13 amino acids. Per the germline V gene, CDR1 is SQVTM and CDR2 is ANQGSEA. Trimming took 6 bases from V and 3 from J, leaving 14 bases between them. CDR3 coding DNA: TGCAGCGTAACTTGGGCCATCGACACTGAAGCTTTCTTT. Translated, it gives CSVTWAIDTEAFF. Supplemented by reference TRBV29-1 and TRBJ1-1, the full variable domain reads SAVISQKPSRDICQRGTSLTIQCQVDSQVTMMFWYRQQPGQSLTLIATANQGSEATYESGFVIDKFPISRPNLTFSTLTVSNMSPEDSSIYLCSVTWAIDTEAFFGQGTRLTVV.

This chain connects TRBV7-9 to TRBJ1-1; a possible D gene is TRBD1 (5 bases). CDR1 is SEHNR, CDR2 FQNEAQ, per germline (reference sequence). The CDR3 contains 13 residues. V shed 3 bases and J shed 5 bases, with 10 bases lying between them. CDR3 DNA sequence: TGTGCCAGCAGCTTTGGGGGAGGAACTGAAGCTTTCTTT. Translating it yields CASSFGGGTEAFF.

The rearrangement joins TRBV4-1 to TRBJ1-6, with unresolved D. Germline V gene lookup returns CDR1 MGHRA and CDR2 YSYEKL. V was clipped by 5 bases and J by 0 bases, with 17 bases between them. This CDR3 region has 18 residues. The DNA of the CDR3 is TGCGCCAGCAGCTACAAGAGCGGAGACTTCTCCTATAATTCACCCCTCCACTTT. It encodes CASSYKSGDFSYNSPLHF.

The V call is TRBV7-3, the J call TRBJ1-3, with TRBD1 identical over 7 bases. J gave up 2 bases and V 6 bases, and 22 bases lay outside the gene matches. The CDR3 runs to 20 residues. Germline V gene lookup returns CDR1 SGHTA and CDR2 FQGTGA. The CDR3 bases are TGTGCCAGCAGATATAGGGTTATTGGGAGACAGGGCTTAGCTGGAAACACCATATATTTT. Protein product: CASRYRVIGRQGLAGNTIYF.

This clone was seen more than once but under ten times. This chain links TRBV12-3 or TRBV12-4 with TRBJ1-2; D unclear. The CDR3 has 13 amino acids. The ends were cut back, 2 bases at V and 1 base at J, with 5 bases in the middle. In DNA, the CDR3 is TGTGCCAGCAGTTTACAGGTTAACTATGGCTACACCTTC. This codes for CASSLQVNYGYTF.